This TCR beta chain was sequenced during a study of monozygotic twins with inflammatory bowel disease. Study-wide results and limits: Researchers reported no repertoire similarity difference between concordant and discordant twins, possibly from limited power.

The CDR3 is 12 amino acids. Germline lookup yields CDR1 SEHNR and CDR2 FQNEAQ (reference sequence). With regard to this clonotype: Its specificity is not known.

cDNA synthesis was performed in eight separate reactions for each sample. UMIs bearing a 6-nucleotide sample barcode were added through template switching. Each CDR3 protein gets one entry in TCRdb, which reprocessed the 5' RACE reads and gives no DNA. The sample shows roughly 150,000 distinct CDR3 sequences, and approximately 2.5% sits with its ten largest clones. The sample consisted of blood. The clonotype originates from a human donor with ulcerative colitis or Crohn's disease, or a healthy co-twin of an affected twin (not recorded which). This chain joins TRBV7-9 and TRBJ2-1. The CDR3 sequence: CASSDVRNEQFF.